A single sample is the source of the 18 T cell receptor beta chains below, sequenced in a study of beta chain features in type 1 diabetes. Since all of the isolated RNA was reverse transcribed, expressed TCRB transcripts were what got sequenced. TCRdb's table, derived via immunoSEQ multiplex PCR, lists solely in-frame clones and lacks some. This table holds hundreds of thousands of clones, 11% to 15% found once. Source material: naive CD4+ T cells from blood. Source of these receptors: a woman in her thirties or forties in good health.

This clone came up a few times. The chain couples TRBV6-5 to TRBJ1-2; D gene unclear. V lost 6 bases and J 8 bases, leaving 13 bases between the germline ends. Germline V lookup: CDR1 MNHEY, CDR2 SVGAGI. The CDR3 consists of 12 residues. The CDR3 DNA reads as TGTGCCAGCAGCGGGGTAGAGAGCGGCTACACCTTC. It codes for CASSGVESGYTF.

This sequence joins TRBV6-5 and TRBJ1-6; possible D gene TRBD1, 5 bases. Germline V gene data show CDR1 as MNHEY and CDR2 as SVGAGI. The CDR3 has 16 residues. Trimming took off 2 bases at V and 10 bases at J, with 18 bases between the two ends. The CDR3 loop is CASSYSPQALASPLHF. The CDR3 bases are TGTGCCAGCAGTTACAGTCCACAGGCGCTTGCCTCACCCCTCCACTTT.

This clone was counted a few times. The genes are TRBV7-7 and TRBJ2-5, with 7 bases matching TRBD1. The trim removed 2 bases at V and 3 bases at J, leaving 3 bases unmatched. Germline-derived CDR1 and CDR2 are SSHAT and FNYEAQ (reference sequence). This CDR3 has 14 amino acids. CDR3 sequence (DNA): TGTGCCAGCAGCTTAATCGGACAGGAAGAGACCCAGTACTTC. Protein product: CASSLIGQEETQYF.

This clone turned up a few times. The chain combines TRBV11-2 with TRBJ2-2, with a possible D match to TRBD2 (6 bases). This CDR3 comprises 18 residues. V was cut by 2 bases and J by 1 base, with 17 bases left in between. The germline CDR1 and CDR2 sequences are SGHAT and FQNNGV. The CDR3 DNA follows: TGTGCCAGCAGCTTACATTTAGCGGTGGGGCAGAACACCGGGGAGCTGTTTTTT. The encoded protein is CASSLHLAVGQNTGELFF.

The V and J genes are TRBV9 and TRBJ2-5, with 11 bases that match TRBD2. This CDR3 is 16 amino acids long. V gave up 4 bases and J gave up 2 bases; unmatched junction bases: 7. Germline-derived CDR1 and CDR2 are SGDLS and YYNGEE. CDR3 bases: TGTGCCAGCAGCCTCGGGACTAGCGGAGTACAAGAGACCCAGTACTTC. Its translation is CASSLGTSGVQETQYF.

This clone was seen more than once but under ten times. The chain combines TRBV2 with TRBJ1-6; D possibly corresponds to TRBD1 (5 bases). The V end was cut by 2 bases, the J end by 3 bases, with 5 bases between. Germline lookup yields CDR1 SNHLY and CDR2 FYNNEI. The CDR3 loop spans 14 amino acids. The CDR3 DNA follows: TGTGCCAGCAGTGAACAGGGCTATAATTCACCCCTCCACTTT. Its protein product is CASSEQGYNSPLHF.

This clone occurred a few times. The chain uses TRBV5-6 and TRBJ2-7; 9 bases match TRBD2. The CDR3 totals 14 residues. The junction had 5 bases not matched to a gene; V was cut back by 0 bases and J by 7 bases. CDR1 SGHDT and CDR2 YYEEEE come from the germline V gene. CDR3 bases: TGTGCCAGCAGCTTGGGTATAGCGGGGGTTGAGCAGTACTTC. Protein: CASSLGIAGVEQYF.

The J gene is TRBJ2-5, the V gene TRBV7-2; a weak D match, TRBD1 (6 bases). The CDR3 has 17 amino acids. V was pared by 2 bases and J by 5 bases, with 21 bases between. Germline V gives CDR1 SGHTA, CDR2 FQGNSA. The CDR3 region has the DNA TGTGCCAGCAGCTTACGGCATCCTACAGGGTCTGGGGAGACCCAGTACTTC. Amino acid sequence: CASSLRHPTGSGETQYF.

The rearrangement links TRBV6-5 to TRBJ1-5, with unresolved D. V was cut by 0 bases and J by 6 bases, with 6 bases left in between. This CDR3 comprises 13 residues. Germline V lookup: CDR1 MNHEY, CDR2 SVGAGI. The CDR3 sequence: CASSYSVSQPQHF. CDR3 nucleotide sequence: TGTGCCAGCAGTTACTCGGTCAGTCAGCCCCAGCATTTT.

This clone was seen a few times. This chain links TRBV9 with TRBJ1-1; TRBD1 matches 7 bases. Germline lookup yields CDR1 SGDLS and CDR2 YYNGEE. The CDR3 extends over 14 amino acids. V trimming: 3 bases; J trimming: 4 bases; junction bases outside the gene matches: 6. CDR3 sequence: CASSATTGVTEAFF. CDR3 coding DNA: TGTGCCAGCAGCGCAACTACAGGGGTCACTGAAGCTTTCTTT. Variable domain in full (rest from reference TRBV9 and TRBJ1-1): DSGVTQTPKHLITATGQRVTLRCSPRSGDLSVYWYQQSLDQGLQFLIQYYNGEERAKGNILERFSAQQFPDLHSELNLSSLELGDSALYFCASSATTGVTEAFFGQGTRLTVV.

This clone appeared a few times. The chain has TRBV7-9 and TRBJ1-2; D not resolved. The V and J ends lost 3 bases and 3 bases respectively, with 17 bases between them. The CDR3 length is 16 residues. CDR1 is SEHNR, CDR2 FQNEAQ, per germline (reference sequence). The CDR3 bases are TGTGCCAGCAGCTTCCCCCCCGCCGGGGTAGACTATGGCTACACCTTC. Its protein product is CASSFPPAGVDYGYTF.

This chain uses TRBV5-6 with TRBJ1-2, with TRBD1 as a possible D gene (5 bases). V lost 4 bases to trimming and J lost 5 bases, with 9 bases between them. The CDR3 is 12 residues long. Germline lookup yields CDR1 SGHDT and CDR2 YYEEEE. CDR3 protein: CASSPGEYGYTF. In DNA form, the CDR3 reads TGTGCCAGCAGCCCGGGGGAGTATGGCTACACCTTC. Together with reference TRBV5-6 and TRBJ1-2, the CDR3 gives the full variable domain: DAGVTQSPTHLIKTRGQQVTLRCSPKSGHDTVSWYQQALGQGPQFIFQYYEEEERQRGNFPDRFSGHQFPNYSSELNVNALLLGDSALYLCASSPGEYGYTFGSGTRLTVV.

This clone appeared a few times. The V gene is TRBV9, the J gene TRBJ2-2, with TRBD1 matching over 7 bases. In germline, CDR1 is SGDLS, CDR2 YYNGEE. The CDR3 is made up of 15 amino acids. Losses at the gene ends were 3 bases for V and 4 bases for J; bases not matched to a gene: 6. CDR3 sequence: CASSARQGPTGELFF. The CDR3 DNA follows: TGTGCCAGCAGCGCTAGACAGGGCCCCACCGGGGAGCTGTTTTTT.

The rearrangement links TRBV18 to TRBJ1-6, with D possibly being TRBD1 (5 bases). V was clipped by 3 bases and J by 8 bases, with 11 bases between them. There are 14 residues in the CDR3. Germline V gene data show CDR1 as KGHSH and CDR2 as LQKENI. CDR3: CASSPIRGDSPLHF. Written as DNA, the CDR3 is TGTGCCAGCTCACCTATTAGGGGCGATTCACCCCTCCACTTT.

This chain links TRBV7-9 with TRBJ2-1, with TRBD1 identical over 10 bases. This CDR3 region has 16 residues. Germline CDR1 and CDR2: SEHNR and FQNEAQ (reference sequence). Trimming removed 2 bases from V and 7 bases from J; junction bases left unmatched: 8. The CDR3 spells CASSLWDRGRLNEQFF. The CDR3 DNA sequence: TGTGCCAGCAGCTTATGGGACAGGGGTCGATTGAATGAGCAGTTCTTC.

CDR3 bases: TGTGCCAGCAGCCGATCGGGGTTCACCGGGGAGCTGTTTTTT. Translation: CASSRSGFTGELFF. V gene TRBV6-5 combines with J gene TRBJ2-2; possibly TRBD2 for D (5 bases). V was cut by 6 bases and J by 4 bases, with 12 bases left in between. There are 14 residues in the CDR3. Looked up from germline, CDR1 is MNHEY and CDR2 is SVGAGI.

The V and J genes are TRBV2 and TRBJ1-6; TRBD1 agrees at 9 bases. Per germline, CDR1 SNHLY and CDR2 FYNNEI. The CDR3 has 15 amino acids. The trim removed 6 bases at V and 7 bases at J, leaving 7 bases unmatched. Here the CDR3 DNA reads TGTGCCAGCAGATTTCTGGACAGGGGAAATTCACCCCTCCACTTT. This codes for CASRFLDRGNSPLHF.

This clone has a handful of counts. The chain joins TRBV10-3 to TRBJ1-2; 8 nucleotides line up with TRBD1. This CDR3 region has 12 residues. Germline V gene data show CDR1 as ENHRY and CDR2 as SYGVKD. V lost 10 bases to trimming and J lost 5 bases; unmatched junction nucleotides: 6. The CDR3 coding sequence is TGTGCCAGCCAGGGGGCAAGGTATGGCTACACCTTC. Its protein is CASQGARYGYTF.